The clone carrying this TCR beta chain showed up just a few times. What it recognizes is unknown. These data originate in a study of blood T cells in healthy people across ages. Findings and limits, study-wide: Strong correlation was found linking TCR beta diversity to naive T cell percentage. Conclusively comparing naive with antigen-experienced cells was impossible with unsorted PBMCs. The study found more naive CD4+ cells and higher diversity in long-lived than aged donors.

PCR was performed a second time for about 7 to 11 cycles using a sample-barcoded 5' primer and a J-beta primer mix. Each cDNA molecule carried a tag from a template-switch adaptor that contained 12 random nucleotides. TCRdb re-called the 5' RACE reads through MiXCR, storing one row per CDR3 protein. Of some 700,000 distinct CDR3 sequences listed, approximately 22% were seen once; the top ten hold roughly 22%. Trimming pared 5 bases from V and 2 bases from J, leaving 18 bases between. The CDR3 is made up of 16 amino acids. Germline lookup yields CDR1 SGHVS and CDR2 FQNEAQ. This receptor was taken from a man between 65 and 79 years old in good health. The sample comprised blood. The V gene is TRBV7-8, the J gene TRBJ2-5, with a weak D call TRBD1 (8 bases). CDR3 nucleotides: TGTGCCAGCAGCATTGGACAGGGCGGGGGACAAGAGACCCAGTACTTC. Protein sequence: CASSIGQGGGQETQYF.